This T cell receptor (beta chain) was identified during a study of T cell responses to AZD1222 COVID-19 vaccine. Study-wide results and caveats: CD4 TCRs linked to vaccination spanned spike, dominating at 160-218 and 743-854.

Method: immunoSEQ multiplex PCR; TCRdb's copy keeps in-frame clones and lacks some. In the table there are 83,000 or so clones, more than 75% of which are singletons. Trimming shortened V by 5 bases and J by 4 bases, and 15 bases separated the two germline ends. Germline lookup yields CDR1 MDHEN and CDR2 SYDVKM. This CDR3 spans 15 amino acids. This clone has only a few counts. The antigen remains unidentified. The chain joins TRBV28 to TRBJ1-5, with no clear D. Source: peripheral blood, taken on day 0 of AZD1222 vaccination. The clonotype comes from an adult in good health. CDR3: CASSLSMAGNQPQHF. The CDR3 nucleotides read TGTGCCAGCAGTCTTTCAATGGCGGGGAATCAGCCCCAGCATTTT.